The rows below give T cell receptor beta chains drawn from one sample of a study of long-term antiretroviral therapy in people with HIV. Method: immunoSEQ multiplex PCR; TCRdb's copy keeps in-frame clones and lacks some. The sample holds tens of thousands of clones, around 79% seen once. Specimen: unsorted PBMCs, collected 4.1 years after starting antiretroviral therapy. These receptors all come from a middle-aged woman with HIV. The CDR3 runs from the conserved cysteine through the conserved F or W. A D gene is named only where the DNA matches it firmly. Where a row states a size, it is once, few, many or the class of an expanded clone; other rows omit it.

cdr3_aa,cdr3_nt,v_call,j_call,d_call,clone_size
CASSPERGGGETQYF,TGTGCCAGCTCACCGGAAAGAGGTGGCGGAGAGACCCAGTACTTC,TRBV18,TRBJ2-5,-,-
CASSLGLPDRGLAFF,TGTGCCAGCAGCTTAGGTCTTCCGGACAGGGGGCTAGCTTTCTTT,TRBV7-9,TRBJ1-1,TRBD1,-
CSVRTAGANVLTF,TGCAGCGTTCGGACGGCTGGGGCCAACGTCCTGACTTTC,TRBV29-1,TRBJ2-6,-,few
CASSLWDREQFF,TGTGCCAGCAGCTTATGGGACAGAGAACAGTTCTTC,TRBV11-2,TRBJ2-1,TRBD1,-
CASSPGWVAGGAGELFF,TGTGCCAGCAGCCCGGGGTGGGTAGCGGGAGGCGCCGGGGAGCTGTTTTTT,TRBV7-8,TRBJ2-2,TRBD2,-
CASSLGPLNSPLHF,TGTGCCAGCAGCTTAGGACCGCTGAATTCACCCCTCCACTTT,TRBV11-2,TRBJ1-6,-,-
CAISELAGSSTDTQYF,TGTGCCATCAGTGAGTTAGCGGGGAGTAGCACAGATACGCAGTATTTT,TRBV10-3,TRBJ2-3,TRBD2,few
CASSQELDYTDTQYF,TGTGCCAGCAGCCAAGAATTAGACTACACAGATACGCAGTATTTT,TRBV4-2,TRBJ2-3,-,-
CASSHVTGGRNEQFF,TGCGCCAGCAGCCATGTGACGGGGGGGCGAAATGAGCAGTTCTTC,TRBV4-3,TRBJ2-1,TRBD2,-
CASSLVPPAGGHEQYF,TGTGCCAGCAGCTTAGTTCCTCCAGCGGGGGGACACGAGCAGTACTTC,TRBV7-9,TRBJ2-7,TRBD2,-
CASSTSTGATFYEQYF,TGTGCCAGCAGCACATCGACAGGGGCGACGTTCTACGAGCAGTACTTC,TRBV7-9,TRBJ2-7,TRBD1,-
CASSDKAGSGYEQYF,TGTGCCAGCAGCGATAAAGCGGGATCGGGCTACGAGCAGTACTTC,TRBV7-2,TRBJ2-7,TRBD2,-
CASRGGYEQFF,TGTGCCAGCAGGGGGGGGTATGAGCAGTTCTTC,TRBV2,TRBJ2-1,TRBD2,few
CASTVGWDLDTDTQYF,TGTGCCAGCACCGTAGGTTGGGACCTCGACACAGATACGCAGTATTTT,TRBV2,TRBJ2-3,-,-
CAWSPETGPRPFF,TGTGCCTGGAGTCCCGAGACAGGTCCAAGGCCCTTCTTC,TRBV30,TRBJ1-2,-,once
CASSPGLAGAGEQFF,TGTGCCAGCTCACCCGGACTAGCGGGAGCGGGTGAGCAGTTCTTC,TRBV18,TRBJ2-1,TRBD2,-
CASSSTGIYNEQFF,TGTGCCAGCAGCTCGACAGGGATCTACAATGAGCAGTTCTTC,TRBV14,TRBJ2-1,TRBD1,-
CASSQVISNQPQHF,TGCGCCAGCAGCCAAGTTATTAGCAATCAGCCCCAGCATTTT,TRBV4-3,TRBJ1-5,-,-
CASSPTTGLEQYF,TGTGCCAGCAGCCCCACTACAGGGCTCGAGCAGTACTTC,TRBV7-9,TRBJ2-7,-,-
CASRGGYNEQFF,TGTGCCAGCAGGGGAGGGTACAATGAGCAGTTCTTC,TRBV27,TRBJ2-1,TRBD2,-
CASSHYLFTDTQYF,TGTGCCAGCAGCCATTATCTATTCACAGATACGCAGTATTTT,TRBV14,TRBJ2-3,-,-
CASSLNTYEQYF,TGTGCCAGCAGCTTAAACACCTACGAGCAGTACTTC,TRBV11-3,TRBJ2-7,-,-
CATRTGDYGYTF,TGTGCCACCCGGACAGGAGACTATGGCTACACCTTC,TRBV19,TRBJ1-2,TRBD1,-
CASSLGRGNTEAFF,TGTGCCAGCAGCTTGGGTAGGGGGAACACTGAAGCTTTCTTT,TRBV5-4,TRBJ1-1,-,-
CASSRTVETNEKLFF,TGTGCCAGCAGCCGAACAGTCGAAACTAATGAAAAACTGTTTTTT,TRBV4-2,TRBJ1-4,-,-
CSVSSGETQYF,TGCAGCGTTTCCAGCGGAGAGACCCAGTACTTC,TRBV29-1,TRBJ2-5,-,-
CASKTSGDYNEQFF,TGCGCCAGTAAGACTAGCGGAGACTACAATGAGCAGTTCTTC,TRBV5-1,TRBJ2-1,TRBD2,-
CASIRGVPNTEAFF,TGCGCCAGCATCCGGGGGGTACCGAACACTGAAGCTTTCTTT,TRBV23-1,TRBJ1-1,-,-
CASSLSNRGTGELFF,TGTGCCAGCAGCTTGTCGAACAGGGGCACCGGGGAGCTGTTTTTT,TRBV9,TRBJ2-2,TRBD1,-
CASSFRVDSYNEQFF,TGTGCCAGCAGCTTCAGGGTAGACTCCTACAATGAGCAGTTCTTC,TRBV7-8,TRBJ2-1,-,-
CASSLSSTSGRLSTDTQYF,TGTGCCAGCAGCTTGAGTTCGACTAGCGGGAGATTGAGCACAGATACGCAGTATTTT,TRBV5-6,TRBJ2-3,TRBD2,-
CASSPLGRTAFF,TGTGCCAGTAGTCCCTTAGGTCGTACGGCTTTCTTT,TRBV19,TRBJ1-1,-,-
CASGHRDRDEKLFF,TGCGCCAGCGGCCACCGGGACAGGGATGAAAAACTGTTTTTT,TRBV4-1,TRBJ1-4,TRBD1,-
CASTLGFSYEQYF,TGTGCCAGCACACTCGGCTTCTCCTACGAGCAGTACTTC,TRBV6-1,TRBJ2-7,-,-
CASSLGRGLVGMNTEAFF,TGTGCCAGCAGCTTAGGCAGGGGCTTGGTTGGAATGAACACTGAAGCTTTCTTT,TRBV7-8,TRBJ1-1,-,-
CAWSVRRAGDNQPQHF,TGTGCCTGGAGTGTACGGCGGGCAGGGGACAATCAGCCCCAGCATTTT,TRBV30,TRBJ1-5,-,-
CASNHATTIFHQPQHF,TGTGCCAGTAATCATGCGACAACTATTTTTCATCAGCCCCAGCATTTT,TRBV14,TRBJ1-5,-,-
CSVESGGERCYTF,TGCAGCGTTGAGAGTGGGGGGGAACGATGCTACACCTTC,TRBV29-1,TRBJ1-2,-,-
CASSLYSGDYEQYF,TGTGCCAGCAGCTTGTACTCGGGAGACTACGAGCAGTACTTC,TRBV5-4,TRBJ2-7,-,few
CASSFSGVGYRYNEQFF,TGTGCCAGCAGCTTTTCGGGGGTCGGGTATCGGTACAATGAGCAGTTCTTC,TRBV11-3,TRBJ2-1,-,-
CASSQTGFGNQPQHF,TGTGCCAGCAGCCAGACAGGGTTTGGCAATCAGCCCCAGCATTTT,TRBV6-6,TRBJ1-5,TRBD1,once
CASSLSVGTVSPAFF,TGCGCCAGCAGCCTTAGCGTCGGGACGGTCTCCCCCGCTTTCTTT,TRBV4-3,TRBJ1-1,-,few
CASSLGKGSFYEQYF,TGTGCCAGCAGCTTAGGAAAGGGCAGCTTCTACGAGCAGTACTTC,TRBV7-2,TRBJ2-7,-,-
CASSLTSSYNEQFF,TGTGCCAGCAGCTTGACTAGCTCCTACAATGAGCAGTTCTTC,TRBV5-5,TRBJ2-1,-,-
CASSEGTGFYEQYF,TGTGCCAGCAGTGAGGGGACAGGCTTTTACGAGCAGTACTTC,TRBV2,TRBJ2-7,TRBD1,-
CATSRGQLETQYF,TGTGCCACCAGCAGGGGACAGTTGGAGACCCAGTACTTC,TRBV15,TRBJ2-5,TRBD1,-
CASSPTKTGYEQYF,TGTGCCAGCAGCCCGACTAAGACGGGTTACGAGCAGTACTTC,TRBV7-9,TRBJ2-7,-,-
CASSPSGDSNQPQHF,TGTGCCAGCAGCCCCTCAGGTGATAGCAATCAGCCCCAGCATTTT,TRBV7-9,TRBJ1-5,-,once
CASSLNTGMGGYTF,TGTGCCAGCAGCTTGAACACAGGGATGGGGGGCTACACCTTC,TRBV11-3,TRBJ1-2,-,-
CASSTILAGEQFF,TGTGCCAGCAGCACCATACTAGCGGGGGAGCAGTTCTTC,TRBV11-2,TRBJ2-1,TRBD2,-
CASSPGLAGEPYNEQFF,TGTGCCAGCAGCCCAGGACTAGCGGGAGAACCCTACAATGAGCAGTTCTTC,TRBV11-3,TRBJ2-1,TRBD2,once
CAWSKQGAYGYTF,TGTGCCTGGTCTAAACAGGGCGCATATGGCTACACCTTC,TRBV30,TRBJ1-2,-,-